The clone carrying this TCR beta chain was recorded a few times. What it recognizes is unknown. The CDR3 extends over 14 amino acids. The germline gives CDR1 SGHAT, CDR2 FQNNGV. V was shortened by 1 base and J by 3 bases, with 10 bases between the two germline ends. The source of the sample is a study of identical twins. Findings of the study overall: Weaker excess sharing between twins was seen in beta out-of-frame sequences. Twin-shared out-of-frame alpha sequences showed excess low generation probability.

One entry per CDR3 protein results from TCRdb running MiXCR on the 5' RACE reads. The table shows around 960,000 distinct CDR3 sequences, with roughly an eighth occurring only once. The data also belong to a second study, concerning yellow fever vaccine responses in identical twins. Per that paper: Vaccine T cell responses of twins reportedly seemed partly convergent and partly personalized.

This chain connects TRBV11-2 to TRBJ2-7; D uncertain. Sequencing input: PBMCs. This TCR came from a woman aged 18-29 years in good health. The CDR3 DNA sequence: TGTGCCAGCAGCTTAGCCCCAGGAGACTACGAGCAGTACTTC. This translates into CASSLAPGDYEQYF.